This is a list of T cell receptor beta chains from one sample in a study of shared clonotypes between healthy human individuals. Only in-frame clones appear in the TCRdb table, and some are missing; sequencing was by immunoSEQ multiplex PCR. The sample carries 550,000 to 700,000 clones, 73% recorded once. The sample consisted of memory CD4+ T cells sorted from blood. All receptors come from a young woman in good health. Both conserved end residues are part of each CDR3. A D gene is named only where the DNA matches it firmly. Expanded clones are given a class, and other clones once, few, many or no size at all.

j_call clone_size d_call v_call cdr3_nt cdr3_aa
TRBJ1-1 - - TRBV28 TGTGCCACCCGCCCGGGATTTTTCGGGGAAGCTTTCTTT CATRPGFFGEAFF
TRBJ2-4 - - TRBV10-3 TGTGCCATCAGTGATTCAGGGAATCGAATGGCCAAAAACATTCAGTACTTC CAISDSGNRMAKNIQYF
TRBJ2-2 - - TRBV19 TGTGCCAGTACCCGCGTGGGGGGAGCCACCGGGGAGCTGTTTTTT CASTRVGGATGELFF
TRBJ2-1 - - TRBV5-1 TGCGCCAGCAGCCCGGACTCATCGTCGTACAATGAGCAGTTCTTC CASSPDSSSYNEQFF
TRBJ2-1 - - TRBV28 TGTGCCAGCAGGCCGCCGGGACATGAGCAGTTCTTC CASRPPGHEQFF
TRBJ1-2 - - TRBV29-1 TGCAGCGTCCAGACGGGGGCGTTGGGCTACACCTTC CSVQTGALGYTF
TRBJ1-2 - - TRBV18 TGTGCCAGCTCACCTACAGGGAACTATGGCTACACCTTC CASSPTGNYGYTF
TRBJ1-5 - - TRBV6-1 TGTGCCAGCAAAAAAGGCGGGGCCGAGCATTTT CASKKGGAEHF
TRBJ2-2 few TRBD2 TRBV29-1 TGCAGCGTTGAATTTTCGGCTAGCGGGAGGCCTACGAACACCGGGGAGCTGTTTTTT CSVEFSASGRPTNTGELFF
TRBJ1-1 - - TRBV11-2 TGTGCCAGCAGCTTAGTGACAGGTGGGAACACTGAAGCTTTCTTT CASSLVTGGNTEAFF
TRBJ2-3 few TRBD2 TRBV10-3 TGTGCCATCAGTGTCGCTAGCGGAGCGACGCAGTATTTT CAISVASGATQYF
TRBJ1-2 - - TRBV28 TGTGCCAGCATTAGAGGGAGGGGGACATCCTATGGCTACACCTTC CASIRGRGTSYGYTF
TRBJ1-2 few - TRBV6-5 TGTGCCAGCGAGAGGAATGGCTACACCTTC CASERNGYTF
TRBJ1-1 once TRBD1 TRBV2 TGTGCCAGCCGCCCCTTGACAGGGGAAAACACTGAAGCTTTCTTT CASRPLTGENTEAFF
TRBJ2-3 - - TRBV7-3 TGTGCCAGCAGCTTAAATCCCGGCGGGCGGATTGATACGCAGTATTTT CASSLNPGGRIDTQYF
TRBJ2-1 - - TRBV25-1 TGTGCCAGCAGGCGGAGTTCTGAGGGTGAGCAGTTCTTC CASRRSSEGEQFF